The next 28 T cell receptor beta chains were all read from a single sample in a study of cytomegalovirus exposure and HLA in healthy donors. With 60 Vbeta and 13 Jbeta primers, the PCR was carried out. The assay was immunoSEQ multiplex PCR, and TCRdb's table has in-frame clones only and misses some. The sample shows some 100,000 clones, more than 65% of them seen only once. Specimen: PBMCs. The receptor source for this set is a man between 35 and 55 years old in good health and CMV-seropositive.

This chain uses TRBV7-6 with TRBJ2-1; weak D call: TRBD1 (6 bases). CDR1 and CDR2 from the germline V gene are SGHVS and FNYEAQ. The CDR3 length is 15 residues. V dropped 2 bases and J dropped 6 bases, with 14 bases sitting between them. CDR3 nucleotide sequence: TGTGCCAGCAGCTTACTACAGGGCGGCCCCAATGAGCAGTTCTTC. Its translation is CASSLLQGGPNEQFF.

The chain carries TRBV5-1 and TRBJ2-2, with 8 bases aligning to TRBD1. Germline values: CDR1 SGHRS, CDR2 YFSETQ. The CDR3 extends over 18 amino acids. The junction had 12 bases not matched to a gene; V was cut back by 0 bases and J by 5 bases. The CDR3 coding sequence is TGCGCCAGCAGCTTGGAGCGTAGTGACAGGGGCTGGACCGGGGAGCTGTTTTTT. As protein: CASSLERSDRGWTGELFF.

A word on this clone: Other DNA sequences of this sample code for an identical CDR3. The CDR3 region has the DNA TGTGCCAGCAAGGGGCCGGGGCAGGGGTTCCCAGATACGCAGTATTTT. It translates to CASKGPGQGFPDTQYF. The rearrangement uses TRBV28 and TRBJ2-3, with D possibly being TRBD1 (6 bases). Germline lookup yields CDR1 MDHEN and CDR2 SYDVKM. This CDR3 region has 16 residues. The V and J ends lost 7 bases and 4 bases respectively, with 21 bases between them. The whole variable domain, filled in from reference TRBV28 and TRBJ2-3, reads DVKVTQSSRYLVKRTGEKVFLECVQDMDHENMFWYRQDPGLGLRLIYFSYDVKMKEKGDIPEGYSVSREKKERFSLILESASTNQTSMYLCASKGPGQGFPDTQYFGPGTRLTVL.

V is TRBV9 and J is TRBJ2-7; D perhaps matches TRBD1 (6 bases). The CDR3 has 13 residues. Per the germline V gene, CDR1 is SGDLS and CDR2 is YYNGEE. Trimming left V 0 bases short and J 7 bases short, with 11 bases between. In DNA, the CDR3 is TGTGCCAGCAGCGTAGACAGGGCCAGAGAGCAGTACTTC. It codes for CASSVDRAREQYF.

The chain is built from TRBV5-6 and TRBJ1-1; TRBD1 might be the D (6 bases). The CDR3 loop spans 12 amino acids. V was cut by 4 bases and J by 8 bases, with 12 bases left in between. Germline V gives CDR1 SGHDT, CDR2 YYEEEE. CDR3 coding DNA: TGTGCCAGCAGCCCGGGGGGGACAGAAGCTTTCTTT. Protein sequence: CASSPGGTEAFF.

This clone was found once. This chain joins TRBV11-2 and TRBJ2-7, with 10 bases that match TRBD1. Looked up from germline, CDR1 is SGHAT and CDR2 is FQNNGV. CDR3 length: 13 residues. Trimming at V came to 8 bases and at J to 4 bases, leaving 5 bases not matched to a gene. The CDR3 DNA reads as TGTGCCAGCGGTAGACAGGGGGCGTACGAGCAGTACTTC. Translating it yields CASGRQGAYEQYF. Full variable domain (remainder filled in from reference TRBV11-2 and TRBJ2-7): EAGVAQSPRYKIIEKRQSVAFWCNPISGHATLYWYQQILGQGPKLLIQFQNNGVVDDSQLPKDRFSAERLKGVDSTLKIQPAKLEDSAVYLCASGRQGAYEQYFGPGTRLTVT.

The genes are TRBV18 and TRBJ2-5; possibly TRBD2 for D (7 bases). Germline V gene sequence: CDR1 KGHSH, CDR2 LQKENI. Deletions cut 3 bases from V and 0 bases from J, with 14 bases between. The CDR3 is made up of 16 amino acids. CDR3 nucleotides: TGTGCCAGCTCACCGGGGGGGCTATTTAACCAAGAGACCCAGTACTTC. It is translated as CASSPGGLFNQETQYF.

This sequence joins TRBV4-2 and TRBJ1-2, with 7 bases aligning to TRBD1. CDR3 length: 15 amino acids. Germline V lookup: CDR1 LGHNA, CDR2 YNFKEQ. J lost 0 bases, V lost 4 bases, and 5 bases had no gene match. The chain's CDR3 is CASSREGTANYGYTF. The CDR3 bases are TGTGCCAGCAGCCGCGAGGGGACAGCTAACTATGGCTACACCTTC.

V and J are TRBV5-4 and TRBJ1-1, with D perhaps matching TRBD1 (5 bases). Germline assignment: CDR1 SGHNT and CDR2 YYREEE (reference sequence). This CDR3 is 12 amino acids long. V was shortened by 2 bases and J by 7 bases, with 9 bases between the two germline ends. The CDR3 region is CASSFGGGEAFF. The CDR3 nucleotides are TGTGCCAGCAGCTTCGGGGGGGGTGAAGCTTTCTTT.

On this clone itself: The junction departs from germline at one end; a sequencing error may be responsible. The rearrangement uses TRBV6-4 and TRBJ2-3; TRBD1 aligns across 9 bases. There are 17 residues in the CDR3. Germline-derived CDR1 and CDR2 are MRHNA and SNTAGT. This CDR3 reads CTSSEGGQGTSTDTQYF. The CDR3 DNA reads as TGTACCAGCAGTGAAGGTGGACAGGGGACAAGCACAGATACGCAGTATTTT.

The chain is built from TRBV7-9 and TRBJ2-1, with D perhaps TRBD1 (6 bases). Germline assignment: CDR1 SEHNR and CDR2 FQNEAQ (reference sequence). Between the trimmed V and J ends, which lost 6 bases and 15 bases, there was a span of 18 bases. This CDR3 has 12 amino acids. The CDR3 sequence: CASRGLRTEVFF. In nucleotides, the CDR3 is TGTGCCAGCAGGGGGTTAAGGACAGAAGTGTTCTTC.

The CDR3 here is CASGVGAHGYTF. CDR3 in DNA: TGTGCCAGTGGGGTGGGGGCGCATGGCTACACCTTC. The chain combines TRBV6-5 with TRBJ1-2; TRBD1 might be the D (6 bases). The CDR3 spans 12 residues. The germline gives CDR1 MNHEY, CDR2 SVGAGI. Trimming removed 9 bases from V and 6 bases from J, with 14 bases in between.

The V gene is TRBV11-2, the J gene TRBJ2-3; 9 nucleotides agree with TRBD1. This CDR3 has 14 residues. V was clipped by 5 bases and J by 4 bases; unmatched bases: 4. Germline V gene sequence: CDR1 SGHAT, CDR2 FQNNGV. The CDR3 region is CASSRDRVADTQYF. The CDR3 region has the DNA TGTGCCAGCAGCAGGGACAGGGTGGCAGATACGCAGTATTTT.

The V call is TRBV7-6, the J call TRBJ2-1; 13 bases fit TRBD2. J was trimmed by 7 bases and V by 5 bases; bases with no gene match: 11. The V gene's germline CDR1 is SGHVS and CDR2 FNYEAQ. The CDR3 has 17 amino acids. CDR3 coding DNA: TGTGCCAGCAGCCCCGGGAAACTAGCGGGGGGGCCGAATGAGCAGTTCTTC. Translating it yields CASSPGKLAGGPNEQFF.

The genes are TRBV7-6 and TRBJ2-3; 13 bases align to TRBD2. Per the germline V gene, CDR1 is SGHVS and CDR2 is FNYEAQ. The CDR3 consists of 17 residues. The V segment lost 1 base and the J segment 8 bases; nucleotides outside the gene matches: 9. This chain's CDR3 is CASSLGWVGLAGATQYF. The CDR3 DNA reads TGTGCCAGCAGCTTAGGGTGGGTAGGACTAGCGGGGGCTACGCAGTATTTT.

The chain employs TRBV28 and TRBJ2-1; possibly TRBD1 for D (7 bases). The CDR3 runs to 14 residues. Trimming took 5 bases from V and 3 from J, leaving 11 bases between them. Germline V lookup: CDR1 MDHEN, CDR2 SYDVKM. CDR3 in amino acids: CASSGGTVYNEQFF. As DNA, the CDR3 is TGTGCCAGCAGTGGGGGGACAGTCTACAATGAGCAGTTCTTC.

The chain recombines TRBV28 with TRBJ1-6; D might be TRBD1 (6 bases). Trimming removed 8 bases at V and 8 bases at J, with 16 bases between. CDR3 length: 14 amino acids. CDR1 and CDR2 (germline): MDHEN, SYDVKM. CDR3 sequence: CASWGHRGDSPLHF. CDR3 bases: TGTGCCAGCTGGGGGCATCGGGGTGATTCACCCCTCCACTTT.

The chain has TRBV5-1 and TRBJ2-3, with TRBD2 matching 10 bases. In germline, CDR1 is SGHRS, CDR2 YFSETQ. The length of the CDR3 is 15 residues. J lost 4 bases, V lost 1 base, and 3 bases had no gene match. CDR3 region: CASSLSGGAPDTQYF. CDR3 nucleotide sequence: TGCGCCAGCAGCTTGAGCGGGGGGGCCCCAGATACGCAGTATTTT. Full variable domain (rest looked up from reference TRBV5-1 and TRBJ2-3): KAGVTQTPRYLIKTRGQQVTLSCSPISGHRSVSWYQQTPGQGLQFLFEYFSETQRNKGNFPGRFSGRQFSNSRSEMNVSTLELGDSALYLCASSLSGGAPDTQYFGPGTRLTVL.

The chain uses TRBV5-6 and TRBJ2-3; TRBD1 matches 9 bases. The CDR3 is 15 amino acids. V gave up 3 bases and J gave up 11 bases; unmatched junction bases: 13. CDR1 is SGHDT and CDR2 is YYEEEE in the germline V gene. The DNA of the CDR3 is TGTGCCAGCAGCTCAGGTGGGGGGACAGGGCGTCAGCAGTATTTT. Translated: CASSSGGGTGRQQYF.

This sequence joins TRBV9 and TRBJ2-5; TRBD2 matches 13 bases. This CDR3 is built from 15 residues. Germline CDR1 reads SGDLS; CDR2 reads YYNGEE. V lost 4 bases and J lost 4; bases outside the gene matches: 4. The chain's CDR3 is CASSPRLAGGETQYF. Written as DNA, the CDR3 is TGTGCCAGCAGCCCCAGACTAGCGGGGGGAGAGACCCAGTACTTC.

CDR3 DNA: TGTGCCAGCAGCTACGCTACTAGCGGAATGTCAGATACGCAGTATTTT. Its translation is CASSYATSGMSDTQYF. This chain uses TRBV6-5 with TRBJ2-3, with 8 bases fitting TRBD2. V was pared by 6 bases and J by 4 bases, with 12 bases of the junction left unmatched. Germline lookup yields CDR1 MNHEY and CDR2 SVGAGI. CDR3 length: 16 residues.

This clone was seen a few times. This sequence joins TRBV9 and TRBJ2-7, with TRBD1 matching over 7 bases. The CDR3 runs to 15 residues. Germline V gives CDR1 SGDLS, CDR2 YYNGEE. With 1 base clipped from V and 0 bases from J, the junction kept 4 bases outside the gene matches. CDR3 nucleotide sequence: TGTGCCAGCAGCGTACGAGGACAGGACTCCTACGAGCAGTACTTC. Encoded protein: CASSVRGQDSYEQYF.

The rearrangement uses TRBV18 and TRBJ2-1; no clear D. Trimming shortened V by 2 bases and J by 10 bases, and 18 bases separated the two germline ends. CDR1 and CDR2 from the germline V gene are KGHSH and LQKENI. CDR3 length: 15 amino acids. CDR3 DNA: TGTGCCAGCTCACCATCAACTTATCCAGGTCAAGAGCAGTTCTTC. This sequence encodes CASSPSTYPGQEQFF.

The V call is TRBV5-1, the J call TRBJ2-5, with 9 bases that match TRBD1. The CDR3 has 17 amino acids. Germline loops: CDR1 SGHRS, CDR2 YFSETQ. After removal of 2 bases from V and 5 bases from J, the junction contained 13 bases not matched to a gene. DNA for the CDR3: TGCGCCAGCAGCTTCCCTGGGGACAGGGCCTTCGGGGAGACCCAGTACTTC. It codes for CASSFPGDRAFGETQYF.

This chain joins TRBV6-1 and TRBJ1-3; D is undetermined. Between the trimmed V and J ends, which lost 1 base and 0 bases, there was a span of 7 bases. CDR1 is MNHNS and CDR2 is SASEGT in the germline V gene. The CDR3 sequence is 15 residues long. DNA of the CDR3: TGTGCCAGCAGTGAAGGCGTCAACTCTGGAAACACCATATATTTT. This translates into CASSEGVNSGNTIYF.

Concerning this clone: Other DNA sequences in the sample encode the same CDR3. This chain connects TRBV29-1 to TRBJ2-3; 10 positions agree with TRBD2. This CDR3 spans 15 amino acids. CDR1 SQVTM and CDR2 ANQGSEA come from the germline V gene. J gave up 2 bases and V 6 bases, and 8 bases lay outside the gene matches. CDR3 sequence: CSVEVGLAHTDTQYF. CDR3 bases: TGCAGCGTCGAGGTGGGACTAGCGCACACAGATACGCAGTATTTT.

The gene calls are TRBV18 and TRBJ2-7; 9 bases fit TRBD1. The V segment lost 5 bases and the J segment 5 bases; nucleotides outside the gene matches: 4. The CDR3 has 13 amino acids. In germline, CDR1 is KGHSH, CDR2 LQKENI. CDR3 amino acids: CASSNWTGDEQYF. The DNA of the CDR3 is TGTGCCAGCTCAAACTGGACAGGGGACGAGCAGTACTTC.

J is TRBJ2-5 and V is TRBV28; 13 bases line up with TRBD2. Unmatched junction bases numbered 5, after V lost 6 bases and J lost 1 base. CDR3 length equals 16 residues. Germline V CDR1 and CDR2: MDHEN, SYDVKM. CDR3 DNA sequence: TGTGCCAGCAGCCGAGGACTAGCGGGGGCCCAAGAGACCCAGTACTTC. Its translation is CASSRGLAGAQETQYF.